Listed below are T cell receptor beta chains from one sample, sequenced in a study of a mutant IDH1 vaccine in newly diagnosed glioma. Clones were read by immunoSEQ multiplex PCR, and TCRdb kept only the in-frame ones, dropping some. The data hold tens of thousands of clones, with 70% to 90% observed a single time. Their recognized antigens are unknown. The specimen comprised PBMCs, sampled from a glioma patient whose treatment included an IDH1 peptide vaccine. The receptor source for this set is a young man with glioma. Each CDR3 is given with its conserved first and last residue. D genes are given only for firm matches. Part of the rows lack a size; the others show once, few, many or a class for expanded clones.

TGTGCCAGCAGGGTAGCGGGAGAGGTTGGCGAGCAGTACTTC	CASRVAGEVGEQYF	TRBV6-1	TRBJ2-7	-	TRBD2
TGTGCCAGCAGCACGGGACAGGGCACCGGGGAGCTGTTTTTT	CASSTGQGTGELFF	TRBV7-9	TRBJ2-2	-	TRBD1
TGTGCCAGCAGCGCCGAGTACAGGGGTAAATTTGGCTACACCTTC	CASSAEYRGKFGYTF	TRBV9	TRBJ1-2	-	TRBD1
TGTGCCAGCAGCTTTATTGGGGGCGCGGGGTTCGGGGAGCTGTTTTTT	CASSFIGGAGFGELFF	TRBV7-8	TRBJ2-2	few	-
TGTGCCAGCGGCCGGGGAAGGAACACTGAAGCTTTCTTT	CASGRGRNTEAFF	TRBV7-3	TRBJ1-1	-	-
TGTGCCAGCAGCCTGGGACAGGGGGCGCGGGAGCAGTACTTC	CASSLGQGAREQYF	TRBV11-1	TRBJ2-7	-	TRBD1
TGTGCCAGCAGTTTATTCGGCAGGGGGCATCAGCCCCAGCATTTT	CASSLFGRGHQPQHF	TRBV6-6	TRBJ1-5	-	TRBD1
TGTGCCAGCTCACCACCGGACCATGAGACTAGGGGGGACGAGCAGTACTTC	CASSPPDHETRGDEQYF	TRBV18	TRBJ2-7	-	-
TGTGCCAGCAGCTTAGGACAGGGTAATGAAGCTTTCTTT	CASSLGQGNEAFF	TRBV7-2	TRBJ1-1	few	TRBD1
TGTGCCAGCAGCCCGCCCCCCGAGGTAGCGGGGGGTTACAATGAGCAGTTCTTC	CASSPPPEVAGGYNEQFF	TRBV7-3	TRBJ2-1	-	TRBD2
TGTGCCAGCAGCGTAGGGGGGGGCCGTATGGAGGGCACCTTC	CASSVGGGRMEGTF	TRBV9	TRBJ1-2	-	-